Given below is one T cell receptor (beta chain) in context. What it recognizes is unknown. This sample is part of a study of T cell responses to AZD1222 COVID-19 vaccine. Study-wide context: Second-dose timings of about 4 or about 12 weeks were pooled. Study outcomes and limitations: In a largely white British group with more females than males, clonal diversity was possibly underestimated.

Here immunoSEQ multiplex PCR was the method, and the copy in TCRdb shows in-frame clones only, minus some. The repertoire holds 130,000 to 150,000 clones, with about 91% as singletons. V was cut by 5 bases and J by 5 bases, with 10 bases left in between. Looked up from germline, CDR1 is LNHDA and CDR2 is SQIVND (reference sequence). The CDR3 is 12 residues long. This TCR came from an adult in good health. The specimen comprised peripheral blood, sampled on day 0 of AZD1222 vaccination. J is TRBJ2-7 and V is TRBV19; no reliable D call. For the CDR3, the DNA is TGTGCCAGTAGTGGCTCAGGAAACGAGCAGTACTTC. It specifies CASSGSGNEQYF.